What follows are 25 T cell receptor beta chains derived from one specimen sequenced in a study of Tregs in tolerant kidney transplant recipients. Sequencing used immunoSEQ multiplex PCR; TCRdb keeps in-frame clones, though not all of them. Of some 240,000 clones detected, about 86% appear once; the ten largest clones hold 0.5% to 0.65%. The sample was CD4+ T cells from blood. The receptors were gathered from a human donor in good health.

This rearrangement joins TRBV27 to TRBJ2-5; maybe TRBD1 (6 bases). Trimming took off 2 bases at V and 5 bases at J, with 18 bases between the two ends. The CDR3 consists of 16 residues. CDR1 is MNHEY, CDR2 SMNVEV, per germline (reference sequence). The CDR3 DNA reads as TGTGCCAGCAGTTTAATGGGGGCAGGGGTGGAGGAGACCCAGTACTTC. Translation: CASSLMGAGVEETQYF.

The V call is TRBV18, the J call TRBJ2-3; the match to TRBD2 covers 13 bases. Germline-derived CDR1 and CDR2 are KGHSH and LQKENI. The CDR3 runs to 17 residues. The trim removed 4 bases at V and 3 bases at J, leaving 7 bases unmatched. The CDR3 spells CASSRTSGGLGTDTQYF. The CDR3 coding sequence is TGTGCCAGCTCACGGACTAGCGGGGGCTTGGGGACAGATACGCAGTATTTT.

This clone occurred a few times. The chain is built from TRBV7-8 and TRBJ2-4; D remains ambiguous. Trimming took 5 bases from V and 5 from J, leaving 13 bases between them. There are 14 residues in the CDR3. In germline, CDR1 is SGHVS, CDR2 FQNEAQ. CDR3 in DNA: TGTGCCAGCAGCCCCCGTTGGACCCAAAACATTCAGTACTTC. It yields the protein CASSPRWTQNIQYF.

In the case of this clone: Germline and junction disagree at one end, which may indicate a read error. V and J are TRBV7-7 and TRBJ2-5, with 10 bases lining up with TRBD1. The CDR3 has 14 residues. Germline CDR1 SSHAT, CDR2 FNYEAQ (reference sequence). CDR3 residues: CASSRDRGQETQYF. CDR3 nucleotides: TGTGCTAGCAGCCGGGACAGGGGCCAAGAGACCCAGTACTTC.

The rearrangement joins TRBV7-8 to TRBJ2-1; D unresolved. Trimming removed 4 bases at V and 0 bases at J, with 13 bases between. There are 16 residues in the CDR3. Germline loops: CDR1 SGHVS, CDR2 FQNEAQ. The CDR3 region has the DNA TGTGCCAGCAGCTCCCCTTGGGGTCTCTCCTACAATGAGCAGTTCTTC. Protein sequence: CASSSPWGLSYNEQFF.

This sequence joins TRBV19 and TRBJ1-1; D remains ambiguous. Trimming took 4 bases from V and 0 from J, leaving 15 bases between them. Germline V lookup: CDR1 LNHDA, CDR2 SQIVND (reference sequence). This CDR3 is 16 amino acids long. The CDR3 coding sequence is TGTGCCAGTAGTACCCCGGGCCACGCCCTGAACACTGAAGCTTTCTTT. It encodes CASSTPGHALNTEAFF. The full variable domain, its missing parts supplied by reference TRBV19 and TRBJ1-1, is DGGITQSPKYLFRKEGQNVTLSCEQNLNHDAMYWYRQDPGQGLRLIYYSQIVNDFQKGDIAEGYSVSREKKESFPLTVTSAQKNPTAFYLCASSTPGHALNTEAFFGQGTRLTVV.

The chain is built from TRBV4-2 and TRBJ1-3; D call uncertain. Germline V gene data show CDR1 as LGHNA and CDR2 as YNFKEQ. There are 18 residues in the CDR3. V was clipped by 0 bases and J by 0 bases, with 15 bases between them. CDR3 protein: CASSQERGRQPSGNTIYF. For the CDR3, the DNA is TGTGCCAGCAGCCAAGAACGAGGCAGGCAGCCCTCTGGAAACACCATATATTTT.

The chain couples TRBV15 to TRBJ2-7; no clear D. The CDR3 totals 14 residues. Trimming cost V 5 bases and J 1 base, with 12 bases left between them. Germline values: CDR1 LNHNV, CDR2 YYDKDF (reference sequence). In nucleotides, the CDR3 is TGTGCCACCAGCGAACCGGGTCCATCCTACGAGCAGTACTTC. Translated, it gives CATSEPGPSYEQYF.

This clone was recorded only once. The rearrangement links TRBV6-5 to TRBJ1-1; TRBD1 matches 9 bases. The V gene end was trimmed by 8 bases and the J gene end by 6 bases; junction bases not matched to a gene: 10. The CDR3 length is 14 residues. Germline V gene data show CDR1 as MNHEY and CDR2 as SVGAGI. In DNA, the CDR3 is TGTGCCAGCCTACCGGACAGGGGTTTTTCTGAAGCTTTCTTT. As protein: CASLPDRGFSEAFF.

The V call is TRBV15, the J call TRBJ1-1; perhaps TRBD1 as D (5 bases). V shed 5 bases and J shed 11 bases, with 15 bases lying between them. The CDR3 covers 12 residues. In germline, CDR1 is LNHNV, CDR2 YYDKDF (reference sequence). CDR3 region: CATSQSWGIAFF. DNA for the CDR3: TGTGCCACCAGCCAGAGCTGGGGGATCGCTTTCTTT.

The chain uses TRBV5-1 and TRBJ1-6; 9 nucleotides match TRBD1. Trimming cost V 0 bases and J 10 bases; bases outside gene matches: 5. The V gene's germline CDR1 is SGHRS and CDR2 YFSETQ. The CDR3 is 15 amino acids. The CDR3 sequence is CASSLAGQGRSPLHF. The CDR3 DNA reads TGCGCCAGCAGCTTGGCCGGACAGGGGAGGTCACCCCTCCACTTT.

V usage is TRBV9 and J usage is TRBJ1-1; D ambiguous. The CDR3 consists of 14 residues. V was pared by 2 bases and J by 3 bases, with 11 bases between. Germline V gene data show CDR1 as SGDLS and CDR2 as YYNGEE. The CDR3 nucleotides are TGTGCCAGCAGCGTCTCCAGTGGTGACACTGAAGCTTTCTTT. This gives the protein CASSVSSGDTEAFF.

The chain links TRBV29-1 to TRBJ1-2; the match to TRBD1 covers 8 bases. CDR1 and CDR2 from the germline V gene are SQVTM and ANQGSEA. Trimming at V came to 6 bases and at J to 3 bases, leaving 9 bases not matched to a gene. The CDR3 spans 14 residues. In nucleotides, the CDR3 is TGCAGCGTACCGGACAGGGAAAGGCACTATGGCTACACCTTC. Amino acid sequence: CSVPDRERHYGYTF.

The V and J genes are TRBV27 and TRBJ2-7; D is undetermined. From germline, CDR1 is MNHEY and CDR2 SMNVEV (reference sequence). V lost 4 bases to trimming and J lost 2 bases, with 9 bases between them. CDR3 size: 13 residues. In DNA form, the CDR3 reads TGTGCCAGCAGTTCAGCCTCCACCTACGAGCAGTACTTC. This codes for CASSSASTYEQYF.

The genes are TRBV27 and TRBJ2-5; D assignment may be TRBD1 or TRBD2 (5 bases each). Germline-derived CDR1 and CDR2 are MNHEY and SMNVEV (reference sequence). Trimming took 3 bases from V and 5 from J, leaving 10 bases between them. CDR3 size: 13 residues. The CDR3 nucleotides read TGTGCCAGCAGTTTTCAGGGCGGGGAGACCCAGTACTTC. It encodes CASSFQGGETQYF.

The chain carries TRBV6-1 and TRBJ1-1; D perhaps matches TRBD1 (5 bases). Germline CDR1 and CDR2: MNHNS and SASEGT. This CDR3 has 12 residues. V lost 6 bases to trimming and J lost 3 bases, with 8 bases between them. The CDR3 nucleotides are TGTGCCAGCAGCCGGGACCACACTGAAGCTTTCTTT. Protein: CASSRDHTEAFF.

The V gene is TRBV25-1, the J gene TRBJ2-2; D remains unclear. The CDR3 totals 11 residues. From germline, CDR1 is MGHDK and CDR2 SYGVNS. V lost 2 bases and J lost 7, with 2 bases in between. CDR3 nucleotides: TGTGCCAGCAGTGAAAGCGGGGAGCTGTTTTTT. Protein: CASSESGELFF.

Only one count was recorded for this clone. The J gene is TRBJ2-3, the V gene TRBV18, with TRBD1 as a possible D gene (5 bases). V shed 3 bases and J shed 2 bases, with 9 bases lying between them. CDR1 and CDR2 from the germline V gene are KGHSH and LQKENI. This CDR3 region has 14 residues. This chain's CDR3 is CASSPKGYTDTQYF. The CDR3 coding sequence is TGTGCCAGCTCACCCAAGGGGTACACAGATACGCAGTATTTT.

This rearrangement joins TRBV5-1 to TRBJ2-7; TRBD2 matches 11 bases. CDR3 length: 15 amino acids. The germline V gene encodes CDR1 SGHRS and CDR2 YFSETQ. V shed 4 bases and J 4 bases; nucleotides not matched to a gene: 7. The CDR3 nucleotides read TGCGCCAGCAGCCCGGGACTAGCGGACCTGTACGAGCAGTACTTC. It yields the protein CASSPGLADLYEQYF.

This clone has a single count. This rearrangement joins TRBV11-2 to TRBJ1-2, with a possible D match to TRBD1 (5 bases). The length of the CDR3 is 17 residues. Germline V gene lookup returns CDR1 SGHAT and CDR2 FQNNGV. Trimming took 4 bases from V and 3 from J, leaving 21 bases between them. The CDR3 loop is CASSSGNWFGGDYGYTF. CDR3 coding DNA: TGTGCCAGCAGCTCCGGGAATTGGTTCGGGGGGGACTATGGCTACACCTTC.

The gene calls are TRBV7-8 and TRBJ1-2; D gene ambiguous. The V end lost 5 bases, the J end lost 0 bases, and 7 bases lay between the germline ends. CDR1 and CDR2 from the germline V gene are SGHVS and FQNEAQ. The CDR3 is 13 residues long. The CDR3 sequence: CASSVEANYGYTF. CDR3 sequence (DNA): TGTGCCAGCAGCGTAGAGGCTAACTATGGCTACACCTTC.

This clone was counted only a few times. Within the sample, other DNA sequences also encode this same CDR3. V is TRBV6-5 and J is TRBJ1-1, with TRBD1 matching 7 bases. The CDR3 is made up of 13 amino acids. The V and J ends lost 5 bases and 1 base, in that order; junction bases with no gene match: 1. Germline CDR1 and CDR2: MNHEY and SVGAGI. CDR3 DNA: TGTGCCAGCAGTCGACAGGGGAACACTGAAGCTTTCTTT. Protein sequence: CASSRQGNTEAFF.

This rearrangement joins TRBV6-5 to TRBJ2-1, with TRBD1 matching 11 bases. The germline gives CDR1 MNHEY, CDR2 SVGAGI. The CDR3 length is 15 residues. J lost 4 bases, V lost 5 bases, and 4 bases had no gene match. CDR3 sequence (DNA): TGTGCCAGCAGTCCGGACAGGGGGCCTTACAATGAGCAGTTCTTC. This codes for CASSPDRGPYNEQFF.

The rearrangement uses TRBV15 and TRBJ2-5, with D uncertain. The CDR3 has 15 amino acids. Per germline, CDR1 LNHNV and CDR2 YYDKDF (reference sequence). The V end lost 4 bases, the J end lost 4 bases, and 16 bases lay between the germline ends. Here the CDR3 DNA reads TGTGCCACCAGCACAGCCGGACGGGTGCGAGAGACCCAGTACTTC. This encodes CATSTAGRVRETQYF.

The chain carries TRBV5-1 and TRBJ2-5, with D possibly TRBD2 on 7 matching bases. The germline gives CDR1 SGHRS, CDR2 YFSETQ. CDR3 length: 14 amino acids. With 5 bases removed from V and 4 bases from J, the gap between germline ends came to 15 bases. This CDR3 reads CASRRGGRGETQYF. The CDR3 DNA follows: TGCGCCAGCAGAAGGGGGGGAAGGGGAGAGACCCAGTACTTC.